The TCR beta chain under discussion was sequenced for a study of OX40 agonist ivuxolimab in advanced cancers. Background on the study: With ivuxolimab, an agonistic anti-OX40 (CD134) antibody, patients were treated.

Sampled blood was obtained at baseline, cycle 4 day 1, and cycle 7 day 1. Turning to this clone: What it binds is not known.

V was clipped by 1 base and J by 2 bases; unmatched bases: 4. Germline V CDR1 and CDR2: SGHRS, YFSETQ. This CDR3 contains 15 residues. Generated by immunoSEQ multiplex PCR, the TCRdb table keeps only in-frame clones and is missing some. The sample has fewer than 85,000 clones, 92% seen once; the top ten hold about 0.54%. Findings of the study overall: The antigen specificity of the peripheral T cells (those that were expanded) was not determined. More expanded clones were seen, on average, in CD8+ T cells than in CD4+.

This material consisted of CD4+ or CD8+ T cells sorted from blood, taken in a trial of the OX40 agonist ivuxolimab. This sequence joins TRBV5-1 and TRBJ2-7; 9 bases map to TRBD1. The TCR comes from an adult with an advanced solid tumor such as melanoma, head and neck, liver or kidney cancer. For the CDR3, the DNA is TGCGCCAGCAGCTTGACGGGACAGGGAACCTACGAGCAGTACTTC. It translates to CASSLTGQGTYEQYF. Full variable domain (rest looked up from reference TRBV5-1 and TRBJ2-7): KAGVTQTPRYLIKTRGQQVTLSCSPISGHRSVSWYQQTPGQGLQFLFEYFSETQRNKGNFPGRFSGRQFSNSRSEMNVSTLELGDSALYLCASSLTGQGTYEQYFGPGTRLTVT.